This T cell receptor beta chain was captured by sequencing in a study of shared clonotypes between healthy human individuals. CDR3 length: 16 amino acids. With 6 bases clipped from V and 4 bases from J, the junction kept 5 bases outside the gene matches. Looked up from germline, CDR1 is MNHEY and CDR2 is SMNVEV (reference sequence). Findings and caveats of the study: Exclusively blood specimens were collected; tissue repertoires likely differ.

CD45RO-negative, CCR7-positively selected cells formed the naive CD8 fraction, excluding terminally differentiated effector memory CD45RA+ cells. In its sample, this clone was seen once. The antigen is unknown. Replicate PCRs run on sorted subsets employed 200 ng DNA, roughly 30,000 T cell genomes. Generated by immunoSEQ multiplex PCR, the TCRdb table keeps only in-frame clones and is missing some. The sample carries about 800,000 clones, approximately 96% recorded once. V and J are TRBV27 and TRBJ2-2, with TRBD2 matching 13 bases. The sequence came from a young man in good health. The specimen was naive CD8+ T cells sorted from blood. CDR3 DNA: TGTGCCAGCAGGCTTGGACTAGCGGGAGTCACCGGGGAGCTGTTTTTT. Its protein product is CASRLGLAGVTGELFF.